This TCR beta chain was found in a study of T cell therapy after organ transplantation. Notes on the study in general: Concurrent antirejection and antiviral drugs remain unassessed confounders.

CDR3 length: 15 residues. Germline CDR1 MRHNA, CDR2 SNTAGT. V gave up 3 bases and J gave up 1 base, with 10 bases separating them. TCRdb's table, derived via immunoSEQ multiplex PCR, lists solely in-frame clones and lacks some. In the table there are 40,000 to 60,000 clones, 94% of which are singletons. Regarding this clone: What it binds is unknown.

This material consisted of CD8+ T cells from blood, taken before autologous CMV-specific T cell therapy. The receptor's source is a human patient who had received a solid organ transplant and had CMV disease. The chain is built from TRBV6-4 and TRBJ2-1, with a weak D call TRBD1 (6 bases). The CDR3 spells CASSEQGGSYNEQFF. In DNA form, the CDR3 reads TGTGCCAGCAGTGAACAGGGTGGATCCTACAATGAGCAGTTCTTC.